This paragraph reports one T cell receptor (beta chain). It lacks a known antigen. No base quality information exists; no much larger clone differs at one position. At the DNA level, this CDR3 is encoded by other sequences in the same sample as well. The sample comes from a study of OX40 agonist ivuxolimab in advanced cancers. Context from the whole study: Ivuxolimab was a fully human IgG2 agonistic monoclonal antibody targeting the costimulatory receptor OX40 (CD134). Intravenous ivuxolimab was administered to patients every 2 weeks at six dose levels: 0.01, 0.1, 0.3, 1.5, 3 and 10 mg/kg. Of the roughly 52 dose-escalation patients, hepatocellular carcinoma was present in about 19, melanoma in roughly 15, renal cell carcinoma in 9 and head and neck cancer in 9. In the dose-escalation cohort, around four fifths of patients were male, and the mean age was approximately 64 years, with a range of roughly 20 to 80. Patients were allowed to have had prior anti-PD-1, anti-PD-L1 or anti-CTLA-4 therapy, and around 40% of the dose-escalation patients had previously received checkpoint inhibitors. Partial responses occurred in three dose-escalation patients, of whom one had hepatocellular carcinoma and two had cutaneous melanoma. The point of sequencing TCRbeta in the periphery was to test whether ivuxolimab changed TCR sequence diversity and drove clonal T-cell expansion. The paper covers the monotherapy dose-escalation part of the phase I ivuxolimab trial, which included N ≈ 52 patients. What the authors observed across the whole study: Antigen specificity was not determined for the clonally expanded peripheral T cells. After ivuxolimab, expanded clones were on average more numerous among CD8+ T cells than among CD4+ T cells. Low levels of normalized T-cell clonal expansion were also seen in some nonresponding patients. Clonal expansion of both CD4+ and CD8+ blood T cells was observed from baseline to week 6 at doses 0.1 to 3.0 mg/kg. In the 0.1-3.0 mg/kg groups, partial responders had among the lowest normalized peripheral clonal expansion, particularly in CD8+ T cells.

Including the terminal cysteine and phenylalanine, the CDR3 comprises 13 residues. Just the 39-base CDR3 DNA is kept, in frame starting at base 1. The germline V gene yields MDHEN for CDR1 and SYDVKM for CDR2. V sheds 6 bases and J sheds 1 base, leaving 7 bases between their ends. Genomic DNA was extracted from sorted cells for sequencing of the TCRbeta CDR3 region. TCRbeta CDR3 regions were sequenced using the immunoSEQ Assay. The table was pulled from immuneACCESS by TCRdb, which kept in-frame rearrangements only. Such tables lose some clones; where checked, under half of the loss comes from unresolved V genes, and the rest has no known cause. The sample includes roughly 100,000 clones, with roughly 90% observed a single time. The top ten constitute just under 0.8% of the sample. The trial excluded patients who had a history of autoimmune disease or were on systemic immunosuppression. Peripheral blood for TCR sequencing was collected from all dose cohorts at baseline, on cycle 4 day 1, and on cycle 7 day 1. The samples were taken from a phase I, first-in-human, multicenter, open-label dose-escalation trial of ivuxolimab. The trial enrolled adults with locally advanced or metastatic head and neck squamous cell, hepatocellular, melanoma or renal cell carcinoma. Before TCR sequencing, CD4+ T cells and CD8+ T cells from peripheral blood were sorted into separate populations.

The receptor was isolated from an adult with an advanced solid tumor such as melanoma, head and neck, liver or kidney cancer. The chain uses TRBV28 and TRBJ1-5, with TRBD1 tentatively as D gene (6 bases match). The sample was CD4+ or CD8+ T cells sorted from blood, taken in a trial of the OX40 agonist ivuxolimab. DNA sequence: TGTGCCAGCAGACAGGGAAGCAATCAGCCCCAGCATTTT. Its translation reads: CASRQGSNQPQHF.